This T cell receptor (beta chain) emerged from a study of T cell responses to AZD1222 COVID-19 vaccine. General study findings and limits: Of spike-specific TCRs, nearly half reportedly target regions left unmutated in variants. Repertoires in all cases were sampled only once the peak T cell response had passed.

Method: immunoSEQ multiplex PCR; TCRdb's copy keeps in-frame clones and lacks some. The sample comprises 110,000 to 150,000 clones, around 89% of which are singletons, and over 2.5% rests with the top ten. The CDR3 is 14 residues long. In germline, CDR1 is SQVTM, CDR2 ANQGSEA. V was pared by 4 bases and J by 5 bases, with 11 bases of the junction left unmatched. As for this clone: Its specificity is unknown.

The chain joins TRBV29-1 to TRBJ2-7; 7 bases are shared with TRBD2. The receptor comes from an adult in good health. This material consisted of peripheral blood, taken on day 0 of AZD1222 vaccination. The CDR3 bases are TGCAGCGTTGGGGGGGGAATGGACTGGCACGAGCAGTACTTC. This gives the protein CSVGGGMDWHEQYF.